A single sample is the source of the 13 T cell receptor beta chains below, sequenced in a study of CXCR3-negative and CXCR3-positive naive CD8 T cells (dated by TCRdb to 2018 to 2020). Their antigen targets remain unknown. TCRdb records NextSeq 550 as the sequencer. The Human TCR Profiling Kit (MiLaboratory) was used to make UMI-labeled 5' RACE TRB cDNA libraries. With the reads reprocessed by TCRdb, a single entry stands for each CDR3 protein sequence and no DNA is reported. The table for this sample lists 90,000 to 150,000 distinct CDR3 sequences. Roughly 0.35% of the sample comes from the top ten. The investigation overall reported the following: Compared with CXCR3-negative naive cells, CXCR3-positive naive cells had TRB CDR3s with higher hydrophobicity (lower Kidera factor 4), lower energy, and higher strength and volume indices.

Sequences were obtained from naive CXCR3+ CD8+ T cells from blood. The cell subset or site label, read with the paper, signifies: CD45RO-CCR7+CD27+CD95- naive CD8+ T cells expressing CXCR3 (TNR3+). These receptors were collected from a human donor in good health. Some clones in this sample may be carry-over from other donors' samples.

The genes are TRBV27 and TRBJ2-1; the TCRdb D gene call, TRBD1, has no DNA to confirm it. The CDR3 runs 16 residues. The germline V gene encodes CDR1 MNHEY and CDR2 SMNVEV (reference sequence). The CDR3 sequence: CASIDMGGPRGNEQFF.

CDR3 region: CASSYSLGGPETQYF. J is TRBJ2-5 and V is TRBV6-6; TCRdb names TRBD1, which stays unverified in the absence of DNA. CDR1 is MNHNY and CDR2 is SVGAGI in the germline V gene (reference sequence). The CDR3 totals 15 residues.

The chain carries TRBV6-5 and TRBJ2-5; TCRdb lists TRBD2, though no DNA is available to test this call. Germline-derived CDR1 and CDR2 are MNHEY and SVGAGI. The CDR3 contains 16 residues. The CDR3 protein is CASRLLAGGPSETQYF.

V is TRBV12-3 or TRBV12-4 and J is TRBJ2-1; TCRdb selects TRBD2, and the lack of DNA leaves this call unchecked. CDR3 length: 15 residues. The CDR3 loop reads CASAAGVNSYNEQFF.

The chain recombines TRBV11-2 with TRBJ1-2; TCRdb picks TRBD1, but there is no DNA to check that call. In germline, CDR1 is SGHAT, CDR2 FQNNGV. CDR3 length equals 16 residues. CDR3 in amino acids: CASSLDPGQGAGGYTF.

V and J are TRBV19 and TRBJ2-3; the D call from TCRdb, TRBD1, cannot be confirmed without DNA. Germline CDR1 is LNHDA and CDR2 is SQIVND (reference sequence). The CDR3 length is 13 residues. CDR3 protein: CASSNSPGDTQYF.

The chain couples TRBV7-9 to TRBJ1-5. Germline CDR1 is SEHNR and CDR2 is FQNEAQ (reference sequence). The CDR3 has 14 residues. The CDR3 here is CASSLAPFDQPQHF.

The chain recombines TRBV28 with TRBJ2-7; there is no DNA to check the TCRdb D call of TRBD2. This CDR3 is built from 14 residues. Per germline, CDR1 MDHEN and CDR2 SYDVKM. CDR3 sequence: CASRERAGNYEQYF. Full variable domain (missing parts from reference TRBV28 and TRBJ2-7): DVKVTQSSRYLVKRTGEKVFLECVQDMDHENMFWYRQDPGLGLRLIYFSYDVKMKEKGDIPEGYSVSREKKERFSLILESASTNQTSMYLCASRERAGNYEQYFGPGTRLTVT.

The genes are TRBV28 and TRBJ2-1; TCRdb names TRBD2, which stays unverified in the absence of DNA. Germline CDR1 is MDHEN and CDR2 is SYDVKM. This CDR3 has 18 residues. The CDR3 loop is CASSLQLAGSFPYNEQFF.

This rearrangement joins TRBV6-6 to TRBJ2-3; with no DNA, the TCRdb D assignment of TRBD2 cannot be verified. Germline CDR1 MNHNY, CDR2 SVGAGI (reference sequence). This CDR3 contains 19 residues. CDR3 amino acids: CASSSLSGGALTGTDTQYF.

This chain links TRBV10-3 with TRBJ2-5; TCRdb reports TRBD1, a call that lacks DNA to check it against. The CDR3 extends over 15 amino acids. The germline V gene has CDR1 ENHRY and CDR2 SYGVKD. The CDR3 loop reads CAISETLDRGETQYF.

The V call is TRBV2, the J call TRBJ2-3. The CDR3 extends over 15 amino acids. Germline-derived CDR1 and CDR2 are SNHLY and FYNNEI. Here the CDR3 reads CASLKQSSSTDTQYF.

The chain carries TRBV5-1 and TRBJ2-7; with no DNA, the TCRdb D assignment of TRBD1 cannot be verified. This CDR3 has 14 amino acids. Germline V gene lookup returns CDR1 SGHRS and CDR2 YFSETQ. The CDR3 sequence: CASSTWDTTYEQYF.